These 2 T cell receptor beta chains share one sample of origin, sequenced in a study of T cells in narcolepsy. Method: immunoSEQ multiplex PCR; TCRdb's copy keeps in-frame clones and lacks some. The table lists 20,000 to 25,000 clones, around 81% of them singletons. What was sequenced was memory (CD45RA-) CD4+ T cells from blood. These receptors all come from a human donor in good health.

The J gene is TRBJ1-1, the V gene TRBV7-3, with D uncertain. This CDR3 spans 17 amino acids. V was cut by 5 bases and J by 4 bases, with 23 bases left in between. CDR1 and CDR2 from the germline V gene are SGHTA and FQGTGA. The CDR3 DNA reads TGTGCCAGCAGCCACCGACCGGGCCCAAAGTTCGGCACTGAAGCTTTCTTT. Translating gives CASSHRPGPKFGTEAFF.

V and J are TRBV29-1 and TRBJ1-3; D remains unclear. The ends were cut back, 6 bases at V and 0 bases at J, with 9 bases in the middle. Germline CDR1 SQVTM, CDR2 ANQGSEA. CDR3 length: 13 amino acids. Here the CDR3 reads CSVKGNSGNTIYF. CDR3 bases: TGCAGCGTGAAAGGGAACTCTGGAAACACCATATATTTT.